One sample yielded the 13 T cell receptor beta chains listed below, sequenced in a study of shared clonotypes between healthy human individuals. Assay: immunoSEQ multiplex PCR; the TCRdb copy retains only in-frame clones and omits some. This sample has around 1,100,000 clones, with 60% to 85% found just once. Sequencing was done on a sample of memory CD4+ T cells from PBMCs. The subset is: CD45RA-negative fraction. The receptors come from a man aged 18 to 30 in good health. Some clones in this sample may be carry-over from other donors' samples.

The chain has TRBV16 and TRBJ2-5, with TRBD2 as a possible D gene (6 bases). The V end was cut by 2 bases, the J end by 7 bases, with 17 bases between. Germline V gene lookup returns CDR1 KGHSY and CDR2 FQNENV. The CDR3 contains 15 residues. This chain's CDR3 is CASSQNAGSIGTQYF. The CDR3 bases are TGTGCCAGCAGCCAAAATGCGGGGAGCATCGGGACCCAGTACTTC.

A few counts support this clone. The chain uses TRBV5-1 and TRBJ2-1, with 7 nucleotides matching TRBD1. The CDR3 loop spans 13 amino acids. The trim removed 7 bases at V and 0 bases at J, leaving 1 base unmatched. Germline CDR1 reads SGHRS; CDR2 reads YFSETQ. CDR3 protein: CASRDSSYNEQFF. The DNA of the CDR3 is TGCGCCAGCCGGGACAGCTCCTACAATGAGCAGTTCTTC.

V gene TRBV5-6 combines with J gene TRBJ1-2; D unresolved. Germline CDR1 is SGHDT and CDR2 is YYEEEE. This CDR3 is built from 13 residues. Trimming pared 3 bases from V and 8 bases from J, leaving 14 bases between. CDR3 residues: CASSSALWGGYTF. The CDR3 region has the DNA TGTGCCAGCAGCTCTGCTCTGTGGGGAGGCTACACCTTC.

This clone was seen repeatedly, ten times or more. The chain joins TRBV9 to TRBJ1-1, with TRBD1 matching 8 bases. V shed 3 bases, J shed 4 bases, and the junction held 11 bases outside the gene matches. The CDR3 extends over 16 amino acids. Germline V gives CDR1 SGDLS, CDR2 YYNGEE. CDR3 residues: CASSEGAGGAGTEAFF. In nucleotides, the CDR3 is TGTGCCAGCAGCGAAGGGGCAGGGGGCGCGGGCACTGAAGCTTTCTTT.

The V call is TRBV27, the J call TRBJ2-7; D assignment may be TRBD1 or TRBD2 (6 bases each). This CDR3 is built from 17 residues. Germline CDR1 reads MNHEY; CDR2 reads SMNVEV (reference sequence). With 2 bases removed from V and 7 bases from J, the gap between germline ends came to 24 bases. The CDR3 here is CASSLTGRRAGQGEQYF. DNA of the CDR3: TGTGCCAGCAGTTTAACGGGGCGCCGAGCGGGCCAGGGGGAGCAGTACTTC.

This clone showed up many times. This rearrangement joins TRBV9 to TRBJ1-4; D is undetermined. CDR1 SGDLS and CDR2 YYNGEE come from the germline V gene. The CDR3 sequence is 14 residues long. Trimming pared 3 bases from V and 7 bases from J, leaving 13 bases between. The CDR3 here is CASSAADAGEKLFF. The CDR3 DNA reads TGTGCCAGCAGCGCAGCGGACGCGGGTGAAAAACTGTTTTTT. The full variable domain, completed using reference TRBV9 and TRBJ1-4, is DSGVTQTPKHLITATGQRVTLRCSPRSGDLSVYWYQQSLDQGLQFLIQYYNGEERAKGNILERFSAQQFPDLHSELNLSSLELGDSALYFCASSAADAGEKLFFGSGTQLSVL.

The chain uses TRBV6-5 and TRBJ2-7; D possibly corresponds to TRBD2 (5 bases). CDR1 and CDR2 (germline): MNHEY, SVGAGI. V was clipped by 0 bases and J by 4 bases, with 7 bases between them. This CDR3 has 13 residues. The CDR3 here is CASSYSTGYEQYF. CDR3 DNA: TGTGCCAGCAGTTACTCGACGGGGTACGAGCAGTACTTC.

The CDR3: CASSLDGGVDLYNEQFF. The CDR3, as DNA: TGTGCCAGCAGCTTGGATGGGGGCGTTGACCTCTACAATGAGCAGTTCTTC. The chain uses TRBV5-4 and TRBJ2-1, with D possibly TRBD1 on 6 matching bases. CDR1 is SGHNT, CDR2 YYREEE, per germline (reference sequence). V gave up 0 bases and J gave up 3 bases, with 16 bases separating them. The CDR3 consists of 17 residues.

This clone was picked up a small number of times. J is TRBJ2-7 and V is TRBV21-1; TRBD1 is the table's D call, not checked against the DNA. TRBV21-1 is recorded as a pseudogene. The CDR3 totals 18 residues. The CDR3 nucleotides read TGTGCCAGCAGCAAGCGTAAGGCCGGGACAGGGGACCCCTACGAGCAGTACTTC. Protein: CASSKRKAGTGDPYEQYF.

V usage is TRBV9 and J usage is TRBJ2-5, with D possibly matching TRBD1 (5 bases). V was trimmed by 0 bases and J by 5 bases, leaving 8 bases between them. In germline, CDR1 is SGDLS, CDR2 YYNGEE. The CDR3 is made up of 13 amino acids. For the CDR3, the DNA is TGTGCCAGCAGCGTAGGACAGCGCGAGACCCAGTACTTC. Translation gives CASSVGQRETQYF. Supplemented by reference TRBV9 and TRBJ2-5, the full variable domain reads DSGVTQTPKHLITATGQRVTLRCSPRSGDLSVYWYQQSLDQGLQFLIQYYNGEERAKGNILERFSAQQFPDLHSELNLSSLELGDSALYFCASSVGQRETQYFGPGTRLLVL.

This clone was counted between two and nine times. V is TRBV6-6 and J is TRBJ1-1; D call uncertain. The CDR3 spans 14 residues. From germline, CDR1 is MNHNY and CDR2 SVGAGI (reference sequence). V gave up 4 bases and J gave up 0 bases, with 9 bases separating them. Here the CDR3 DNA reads TGTGCCAGCAGTTCCCGTGAGCTGAACACTGAAGCTTTCTTT. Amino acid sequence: CASSSRELNTEAFF.

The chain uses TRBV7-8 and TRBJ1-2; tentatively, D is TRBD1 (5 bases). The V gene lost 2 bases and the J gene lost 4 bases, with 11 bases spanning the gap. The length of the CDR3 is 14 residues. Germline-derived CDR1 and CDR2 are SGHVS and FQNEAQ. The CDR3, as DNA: TGTGCCAGCAGCTTAACAGGCGGACTCTATGGCTACACCTTC. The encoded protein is CASSLTGGLYGYTF.

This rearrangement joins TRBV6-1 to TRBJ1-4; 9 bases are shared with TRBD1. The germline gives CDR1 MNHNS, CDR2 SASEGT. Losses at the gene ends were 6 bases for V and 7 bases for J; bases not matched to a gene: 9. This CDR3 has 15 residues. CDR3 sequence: CASRFSSTGGEKLFF. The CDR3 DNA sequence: TGTGCCAGCAGATTTTCCTCGACAGGGGGTGAAAAACTGTTTTTT.